This TCR beta chain was identified during a study of response to subunit inactivated influenza vaccine. General study points: Every seasonal influenza vaccination brings in few new T cells, the authors suggested.

The CDR3 loop spans 14 amino acids. The V gene's germline CDR1 is LNHNV and CDR2 YYDKDF (reference sequence). V gave up 4 bases and J gave up 4 bases, with 13 bases separating them. There are a few counts of this clonotype. What it recognizes is unknown. In TCRdb, the RT-PCR reads were re-called with MiXCR into one record per CDR3 protein. The table includes 500,000 to 600,000 distinct CDR3 sequences, under 9% detected once. Material: PBMCs from blood, obtained about 23 months after vaccination. The rearrangement uses TRBV15 and TRBJ2-5, with a possible D match to TRBD1 (6 bases). The source is a man between 50 and 75 years old who received an inactivated influenza vaccine. CDR3 residues: CATSNNRERETQYF. The CDR3, as DNA: TGTGCCACCAGCAATAACAGGGAGAGAGAGACCCAGTACTTC.